Described below is a single TCR beta chain sequence and its context. Which antigen it targets is not known. Qualities for individual bases were not recorded, and no much larger clone is one base off. The source of the sample is a study of blood T cell repertoires in COVID-19 (dated by TCRdb to 2020 to 2022). Turning to the overall study: Samples from collaborators originated in the United States, Italy and Spain and spanned both the acute and convalescent phases of COVID-19. The material from the prospective study consisted of cDNA or gDNA derived from T cells, B-cell-depleted T cells, or PBMCs. Deeply sampled blood TCRbeta repertoires from subjects exposed to, actively infected with, or recovered from COVID-19 were included in the dataset. The repertoires were released in a freely available public database meant as a resource for research on the immune response to SARS-CoV-2. The samples were drawn from two sources: the first 160 participants of the ongoing ImmuneRACE study, and 950 to 1,500 subjects contributed by 6 global collaborators. Nearly every sample came with metadata listing a de-identified subject ID, COVID-19 status, age in years and sex. HLA class I and class II types, where available, came from metadata supplied by the sample provider rather than from assay-based typing. Here is what the overall study found, with its caveats: Clinical and demographic metadata were provided uncurated, with the amount varying by source and participant.

The immunoSEQ Assay, a bias-controlled multiplex PCR, was used to amplify TCRbeta CDR3 regions from genomic DNA. In the original analysis: Nucleated cell counts per sample were estimated from amplification of reference gene primers within the assay. To quantify the absolute abundance of each unique TCRbeta CDR3 rearrangement, sequence reads were collapsed and filtered. For each sample, productive Simpson clonality was calculated by taking the square root of Simpson's diversity index across productive rearrangements. Not all clones reach the TCRdb copy of this immuneACCESS table, which keeps in-frame sequences only. Checked studies attribute under half of the gap to unresolved V genes and leave the rest unexplained. V, J and clone size were drawn from that table, and D and trimming were deduced from the DNA. Across this sample there are about 89,000 clones, with 70% to 80% seen only once. The ten largest make up less than 60% of the sample.

Via the germline V gene, CDR1 is MNHEY and CDR2 SVGAGI. CDR3 length: 12 amino acids, cysteine to phenylalanine. Only the CDR3 DNA is retained, 36 bases long and in frame from the first base. Collaborating institutions collected whole blood in K2EDTA tubes following their own protocols. For TCRbeta analysis, collaborator samples were shipped as frozen whole blood, as isolated PBMCs, or as DNA extracted from either sample type. This clonotype originated in a human donor in a cohort sampled during active COVID-19. Sequences were obtained from peripheral blood. This sequence uses TRBV6-5 and TRBJ1-1, with TRBD1 perhaps the D gene, on 6 matching bases. The nucleotide sequence is TGTGCTTCCGGGACACTGAACACTGAAGCTTTCTTT. This codes for CASGTLNTEAFF.